Listed below are T cell receptor beta chains from one sample, sequenced in a study of T cells in localized non-small cell lung cancer. Sequencing was performed with immunoSEQ multiplex PCR; in TCRdb, only in-frame clones are kept and a portion is missing. This table has roughly 61,000 clones, roughly 80% appearing once. Sequenced here: PBMCs, sampled before any cancer treatment. Receptors were obtained from a man aged 40 to 75 with stage II lung adenocarcinoma. Both conserved end residues are part of each CDR3. The D gene is left open where the match is weak. The size field is filled for only some rows; it gives once, few, many or a size class.

clone size,D gene,J gene,V gene,CDR3 protein,CDR3 DNA
NA,NA,TRBJ1-1,TRBV5-8,CASRFEGSHTEAFF,TGTGCCAGCAGATTCGAGGGGTCCCACACTGAAGCTTTCTTT
NA,TRBD1,TRBJ2-1,TRBV7-3,CASSLNPGTGYNEQFF,TGTGCCAGCAGCCTCAATCCCGGGACAGGCTACAATGAGCAGTTCTTC
NA,NA,TRBJ1-3,TRBV7-9,CASSPGSPGNTIYF,TGTGCCAGCAGCCCCGGCAGTCCCGGAAACACCATATATTTT
NA,TRBD1,TRBJ1-5,TRBV6-5,CASSYDRDQPQHF,TGTGCCAGCAGTTACGACAGGGATCAGCCCCAGCATTTT
medium-sized,NA,TRBJ2-3,TRBV4-3,CASSQSGRGRGDTQYF,TGCGCCAGCAGCCAATCCGGACGGGGAAGGGGCGATACGCAGTATTTT
NA,TRBD2,TRBJ2-7,TRBV10-3,CAISIPLAGRNEQYF,TGTGCCATCAGTATTCCCTTAGCGGGACGCAACGAGCAGTACTTC
few,TRBD1,TRBJ2-7,TRBV5-1,CASSNRDSKNEQYF,TGCGCCAGCAGCAACCGGGACAGCAAAAACGAGCAGTACTTC
NA,TRBD1,TRBJ2-7,TRBV29-1,CSVEVGGPPYEQYF,TGCAGCGTTGAGGTAGGGGGCCCTCCCTACGAGCAGTACTTC
few,TRBD1,TRBJ1-2,TRBV5-3,CARSPPDRVNPDYGYTF,TGTGCCAGAAGCCCCCCGGACAGGGTTAATCCCGACTATGGCTACACCTTC
NA,NA,TRBJ2-7,TRBV5-8,CASSFPRESSYEQYF,TGTGCCAGCAGCTTCCCCAGGGAAAGCTCCTACGAGCAGTACTTC
NA,NA,TRBJ1-1,TRBV6-1,CSISALGMNTEAFF,TGTTCTATCTCAGCACTAGGGATGAACACTGAAGCTTTCTTT
NA,NA,TRBJ1-5,TRBV2,CASSEAFSVGQPQHF,TGTGCCAGCAGTGAAGCGTTTTCCGTCGGTCAGCCCCAGCATTTT
NA,TRBD1,TRBJ1-5,TRBV27,CASSSDRGNQPQHF,TGTGCCAGCAGTTCGGACAGGGGCAATCAGCCCCAGCATTTT
NA,TRBD1,TRBJ1-5,TRBV19,CASIKNGQGRGQPQHF,TGTGCCAGTATTAAAAATGGACAGGGGAGGGGTCAGCCCCAGCATTTT
once,NA,TRBJ1-2,TRBV7-9,CASSPQGGNYGYTF,TGTGCCAGCAGCCCACAGGGAGGGAACTATGGCTACACCTTC
NA,NA,TRBJ2-1,TRBV29-1,CSGSGISFDEQFF,TGCAGCGGCTCCGGGATTAGCTTCGATGAGCAGTTCTTC